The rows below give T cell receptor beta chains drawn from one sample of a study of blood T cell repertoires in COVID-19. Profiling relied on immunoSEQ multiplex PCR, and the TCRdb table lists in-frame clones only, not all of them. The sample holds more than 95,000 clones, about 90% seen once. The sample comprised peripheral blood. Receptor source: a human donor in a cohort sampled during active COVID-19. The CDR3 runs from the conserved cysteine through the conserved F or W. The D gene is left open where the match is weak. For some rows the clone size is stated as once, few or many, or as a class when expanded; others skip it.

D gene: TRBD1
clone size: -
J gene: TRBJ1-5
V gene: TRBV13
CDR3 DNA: TGTGCCAGCACCAAACGGGACAGGGCTGAGCCCCAGCATTTT
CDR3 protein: CASTKRDRAEPQHF

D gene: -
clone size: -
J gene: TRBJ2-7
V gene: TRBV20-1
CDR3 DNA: TGCAGTGCTGCGGGCGCCGAGCAGTACTTC
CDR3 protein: CSAAGAEQYF

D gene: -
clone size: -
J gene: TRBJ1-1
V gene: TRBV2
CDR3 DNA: TGTGCCAGTTTTCAGAACACTGAAGCTTTCTTT
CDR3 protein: CASFQNTEAFF

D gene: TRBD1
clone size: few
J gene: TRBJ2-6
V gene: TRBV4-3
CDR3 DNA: TGCGCCAGCAGCCAAGGACAGGGGAGCTCTGGGGCCAACGTCCTGACTTTC
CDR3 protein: CASSQGQGSSGANVLTF

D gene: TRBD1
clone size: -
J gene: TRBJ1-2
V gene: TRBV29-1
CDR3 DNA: TGCAGCGTAGGACAGGGGGCCGACTACACCTTC
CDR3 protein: CSVGQGADYTF

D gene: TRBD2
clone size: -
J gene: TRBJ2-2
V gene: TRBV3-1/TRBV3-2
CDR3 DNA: TGTGCCAGCAGCCAAAGAGCGGGGTCCGGGGAGCTGTTTTTT
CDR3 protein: CASSQRAGSGELFF

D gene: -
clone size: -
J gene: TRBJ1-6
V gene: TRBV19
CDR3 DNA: TGTGCCAGTAGTATCCGGGAGGATAATTCACCCCTCCACTTT
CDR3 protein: CASSIREDNSPLHF

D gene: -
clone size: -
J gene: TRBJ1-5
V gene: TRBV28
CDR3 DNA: TGTGCCAGCAGTCCCCCCTGGACCAGGAGGGTCAACAATCAGCCCCAGCATTTT
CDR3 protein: CASSPPWTRRVNNQPQHF

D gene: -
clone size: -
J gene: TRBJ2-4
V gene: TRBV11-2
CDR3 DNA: TGTGCCAGCACAGGGGCAGGGGGGACGTCGGTTCAAAACATTCAGTACTTC
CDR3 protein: CASTGAGGTSVQNIQYF

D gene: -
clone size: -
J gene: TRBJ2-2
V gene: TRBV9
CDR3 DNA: TGTGCCAGCAGCGTGTCAGGGGATGGGAACACCGGGGAGCTGTTTTTT
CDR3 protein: CASSVSGDGNTGELFF

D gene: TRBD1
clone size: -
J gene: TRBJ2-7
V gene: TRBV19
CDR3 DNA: TGTGCCAGTAGTATGACAGGGCGCACGTACGAGCAGTACTTC
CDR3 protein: CASSMTGRTYEQYF

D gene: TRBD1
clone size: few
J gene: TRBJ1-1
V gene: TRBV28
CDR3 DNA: TGTGCCAGCAGTCCTCAGGGGGATGTGAACACTGAAGCTTTCTTT
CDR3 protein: CASSPQGDVNTEAFF

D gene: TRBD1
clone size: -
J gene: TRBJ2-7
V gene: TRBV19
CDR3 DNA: TGTGCCAGTAGTACCCACGACCAGGGGGCTGAGCAGTACTTC
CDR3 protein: CASSTHDQGAEQYF

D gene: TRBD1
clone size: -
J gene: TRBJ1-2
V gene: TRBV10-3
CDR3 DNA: TGTGCCATCAGTACAGGGGAACTTAACTATGGCTACACCTTC
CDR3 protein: CAISTGELNYGYTF

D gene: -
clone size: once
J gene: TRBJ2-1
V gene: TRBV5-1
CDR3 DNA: TGCGCCAGCACTCAGGAAGTAGGTGAGCAGTTCTTC
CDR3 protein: CASTQEVGEQFF

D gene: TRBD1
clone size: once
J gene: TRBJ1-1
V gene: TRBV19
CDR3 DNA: TGTGCCAGTAGTACGGGACAGGGAGGGACTGAAGCTTTCTTT
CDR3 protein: CASSTGQGGTEAFF

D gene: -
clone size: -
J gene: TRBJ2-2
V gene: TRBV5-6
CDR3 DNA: TGTGCCAGCAACGGACCGGGAGCGAACACCGGGGAGCTGTTTTTT
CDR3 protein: CASNGPGANTGELFF

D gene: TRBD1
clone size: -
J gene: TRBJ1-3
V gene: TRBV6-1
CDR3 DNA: TGTGCCAGCAGTGAACGGACAGGAGGAAACACCATATATTTT
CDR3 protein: CASSERTGGNTIYF

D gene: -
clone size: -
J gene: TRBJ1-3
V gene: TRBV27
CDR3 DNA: TGTGCCAGCAGTTTAACAACAGGGTTTGGAAACACCATATATTTT
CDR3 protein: CASSLTTGFGNTIYF